The 31 T cell receptor beta chains given below trace back to one sample, sequenced in a study of T cells in Graves' hyperthyroidism and ophthalmopathy. RNA transcripts gave rise to amplified TCR beta CDR3 regions. The HTBI primer set served for first-round RT-PCR of the TCR CDR3. TCRdb itself ran the multiplex PCR reads through MiXCR, one entry per CDR3 protein. The table shows some 550,000 distinct CDR3 sequences, with under 25% occurring only once. The sequencing sample was made of blood. The source is a man aged 18 to 29 with Graves' hyperthyroidism.

This clonotype was seen ten or more times. This chain uses TRBV7-8 with TRBJ1-1; possibly TRBD1 for D (5 bases). Per the germline V gene, CDR1 is SGHVS and CDR2 is FQNEAQ. The V end was cut by 1 base, the J end by 4 bases, with 13 bases between. CDR3 length equals 15 residues. The CDR3 sequence is CASSLVSGRGTEAFF. In nucleotides, the CDR3 is TGTGCCAGCAGCTTAGTAAGCGGGAGGGGCACTGAAGCTTTCTTT.

This clonotype was recorded a few times. This chain uses TRBV20-1 with TRBJ2-7, with D perhaps being TRBD1 or TRBD2 (6 bases each). The CDR3 spans 15 residues. The V gene lost 1 base and the J gene lost 3 bases, with 16 bases spanning the gap. From germline, CDR1 is DFQATT and CDR2 SNEGSKA (reference sequence). This CDR3 is CSARAFRGPFYEQYF. The CDR3 DNA sequence: TGCAGTGCTAGAGCCTTCCGGGGGCCCTTCTACGAGCAGTACTTC.

This sequence joins TRBV5-1 and TRBJ2-2; D is undetermined. The CDR3 contains 15 residues. Germline CDR1 and CDR2: SGHRS and YFSETQ. The V end was cut by 0 bases, the J end by 3 bases, with 9 bases between. In DNA, the CDR3 is TGCGCCAGCAGCTTGGACAGTTCGTACACCGGGGAGCTGTTTTTT. Residues: CASSLDSSYTGELFF.

This clonotype was observed at least ten times. The chain couples TRBV20-1 to TRBJ2-7; TRBD1 matches at 8 bases. The ends lost 0 bases at V and 5 bases at J; junction bases unmatched: 6. Germline V lookup: CDR1 DFQATT, CDR2 SNEGSKA (reference sequence). The CDR3 consists of 14 residues. The DNA for the CDR3 is TGCAGTGCTAGAGATGGACAGGGTCCCCACGAGCAGTACTTC. This encodes CSARDGQGPHEQYF.

About this clonotype itself: A read error may be the cause here, since a much bigger clone is one base away. The V gene is TRBV12-3 or TRBV12-4, the J gene TRBJ2-7; D possibly corresponds to TRBD1 (6 bases). The CDR3 is 14 residues long. V lost 4 bases to trimming and J lost 2 bases, with 12 bases between them. In DNA form, the CDR3 reads TGTGCCAGCAGTTCCCGGGACAAGGCCTACGAGCAGTACTTC. Translation: CASSSRDKAYEQYF.

A remark on this clonotype: Given a much more abundant clone one base away, this may be a read error. V is TRBV12-3 or TRBV12-4 and J is TRBJ2-7, with a tentative D call TRBD1 (6 bases). This CDR3 is built from 14 residues. This CDR3 is CACSPPGHPYEQYF. The CDR3 region has the DNA TGTGCCTGCAGCCCCCCGGGACACCCTTACGAGCAGTACTTC.

This clonotype was seen many times. The gene calls are TRBV28 and TRBJ2-3; D tentatively reads TRBD1 or TRBD2 (5 bases each). In germline, CDR1 is MDHEN, CDR2 SYDVKM. Trimming left V 3 bases short and J 6 bases short, with 13 bases between. The CDR3 length is 14 residues. This CDR3 is CASSLGDHGDTQYF. In DNA, the CDR3 is TGTGCCAGCAGTTTGGGGGACCACGGGGATACGCAGTATTTT.

The table lists this clonotype with many counts. The J gene is TRBJ1-1, the V gene TRBV5-1, with D possibly being TRBD1 (6 bases). The CDR3 length is 16 residues. The V end was cut by 4 bases, the J end by 4 bases, with 20 bases between. The germline V gene has CDR1 SGHRS and CDR2 YFSETQ. The CDR3 protein is CASSRIGGGAGTEAFF. For the CDR3, the DNA is TGCGCCAGCAGCCGAATTGGTGGGGGGGCAGGCACTGAAGCTTTCTTT.

The rearrangement links TRBV20-1 to TRBJ2-7; 14 nucleotides match TRBD2. The CDR3 has 15 residues. After removal of 5 bases from V and 5 bases from J, the junction contained 8 bases not matched to a gene. The V gene's germline CDR1 is DFQATT and CDR2 SNEGSKA (reference sequence). The CDR3 region is CSAGLAGGGNNEQYF. The DNA of the CDR3 is TGCAGTGCTGGACTAGCGGGGGGTGGTAACAACGAGCAGTACTTC.

The genes are TRBV20-1 and TRBJ2-5; possibly TRBD2 for D (5 bases). The germline V gene has CDR1 DFQATT and CDR2 SNEGSKA (reference sequence). CDR3 length equals 12 residues. Trimming pared 2 bases from V and 5 bases from J, leaving 9 bases between. CDR3 DNA: TGCAGTGCTAGATCCCCGGGGGAGACCCAGTACTTC. Translation gives CSARSPGETQYF.

As concerns this clonotype: A read error may explain this, as a much larger clone is one base away. The chain combines TRBV10-3 with TRBJ1-1, with TRBD1 matching 8 bases. This CDR3 is 14 amino acids long. The germline gives CDR1 ENHRY, CDR2 SYGVKD. The DNA for the CDR3 is TGTGCCATCAGCCAAGGACAGGGAGGGACTGAATCTTTCTTT. Translation gives CAISQGQGGTESFF.

This chain joins TRBV11-2 and TRBJ2-7, with D unresolved. V was clipped by 7 bases and J by 0 bases, with 10 bases between them. Germline CDR1 SGHAT, CDR2 FQNNGV. This CDR3 contains 13 residues. CDR3 coding DNA: TGTGCCAGCAAGGATCTGGGCTCCTACGAGCAGTACTTC. Translation gives CASKDLGSYEQYF.

The V call is TRBV7-2, the J call TRBJ1-2, with TRBD1 as a possible D gene (6 bases). Per the germline V gene, CDR1 is SGHTA and CDR2 is FQGNSA. The CDR3 sequence is 13 residues long. V dropped 5 bases and J dropped 4 bases, with 11 bases sitting between them. CDR3 residues: CASSRVGAYGYTF. CDR3 DNA: TGTGCCAGCAGCCGGGTGGGGGCCTATGGCTACACCTTC. Full variable domain (outside the CDR3, taken from reference TRBV7-2 and TRBJ1-2): GAGVSQSPSNKVTEKGKDVELRCDPISGHTALYWYRQSLGQGLEFLIYFQGNSAPDKSGLPSDRFSAERTGGSVSTLTIQRTQQEDSAVYLCASSRVGAYGYTFGSGTRLTVV.

This clonotype was seen many times. CDR3 bases: TGTGCCAGCAGTGATTCCGGGGCTGCCTCCTACGAGCAGTACTTC. This gives the protein CASSDSGAASYEQYF. The chain uses TRBV6-1 and TRBJ2-7; D might be TRBD1 or TRBD2, each matching 5 bases. The germline gives CDR1 MNHNS, CDR2 SASEGT. V was shortened by 3 bases and J by 0 bases, with 12 bases between the two germline ends. This CDR3 region has 15 residues.

This clonotype was recorded many times. CDR3 nucleotide sequence: TGTGCCAGCAGTTTAGGAGGGGCTCAGCCCCAGCATTTT. Translated: CASSLGGAQPQHF. This rearrangement joins TRBV12-3 or TRBV12-4 to TRBJ1-5, with a tentative D call TRBD1 (5 bases). CDR3 size: 13 residues. The V and J ends lost 1 base and 6 bases respectively, with 7 bases between them.

This clonotype was seen only a few times. The CDR3 spells CASTKGGAGGNEQYF. The CDR3 nucleotides are TGTGCCAGCACCAAAGGGGGGGCAGGTGGAAACGAGCAGTACTTC. This chain connects TRBV6-1 to TRBJ2-7, with a weak D call TRBD2 (7 bases). V shed 7 bases and J shed 5 bases, with 21 bases lying between them. The CDR3 is 15 residues long. CDR1 MNHNS and CDR2 SASEGT come from the germline V gene.

This clonotype came up many times. The chain carries TRBV28 and TRBJ1-1; TRBD1 might be the D (6 bases). Trimming removed 7 bases at V and 4 bases at J, with 16 bases between. In germline, CDR1 is MDHEN, CDR2 SYDVKM. This CDR3 region has 14 residues. The CDR3 here is CASKVEGGTTEAFF. DNA for the CDR3: TGTGCCAGCAAAGTCGAGGGGGGCACCACTGAAGCTTTCTTT.

The V gene is TRBV5-1, the J gene TRBJ2-2; D is undetermined. This CDR3 has 13 amino acids. Germline V gene lookup returns CDR1 SGHRS and CDR2 YFSETQ. V shed 4 bases and J shed 6 bases, with 10 bases lying between them. The CDR3 bases are TGCGCCAGCAGCGGGGTAACGGCCGGGGAGCTGTTTTTT. Encoded protein: CASSGVTAGELFF. The entire variable domain, with the rest obtained from reference TRBV5-1 and TRBJ2-2, is as follows: KAGVTQTPRYLIKTRGQQVTLSCSPISGHRSVSWYQQTPGQGLQFLFEYFSETQRNKGNFPGRFSGRQFSNSRSEMNVSTLELGDSALYLCASSGVTAGELFFGEGSRLTVL.

This clonotype has only a few counts. The CDR3 protein is CASSLFRDGETQYF. CDR3 nucleotide sequence: TGTGCCAGCAGTTTGTTCCGGGACGGAGAGACCCAGTACTTC. The J gene is TRBJ2-5, the V gene TRBV12-3 or TRBV12-4; D could derive from TRBD1 or TRBD2 (5 bases each). The CDR3 sequence is 14 residues long. V was cut by 3 bases and J by 4 bases, with 12 bases left in between.

This clonotype was counted ten times or more. One end of the junction is discordant with germline, which a read error may explain. The gene calls are TRBV20-1 and TRBJ1-1; maybe TRBD1 (6 bases). The CDR3 consists of 16 residues. Per germline, CDR1 DFQATT and CDR2 SNEGSKA (reference sequence). The CDR3 is CSARDRQVLDNTEAFF. The DNA of the CDR3 is TGCAGTGCCAGAGACCGACAGGTTTTGGATAACACTGAAGCTTTCTTT.

This clonotype was counted ten times or more. DNA of the CDR3: TGTGCCAGCAGTTTAGGGGGGGCCGGTGGAGAGACCCAGTACTTC. It translates to CASSLGGAGGETQYF. The chain combines TRBV28 with TRBJ2-5; the D gene is possibly TRBD2 (7 bases). Germline V lookup: CDR1 MDHEN, CDR2 SYDVKM. The CDR3 sequence is 15 residues long. Trimming removed 2 bases at V and 4 bases at J, with 14 bases between.

The chain recombines TRBV7-2 with TRBJ2-5; 9 nucleotides match TRBD1. CDR3 length: 16 residues. J lost 3 bases, V lost 1 base, and 6 bases had no gene match. The V gene's germline CDR1 is SGHTA and CDR2 FQGNSA. CDR3 sequence reads: CASSLGETGGEETQYF. The CDR3 nucleotides read TGTGCCAGCAGCTTAGGGGAGACAGGGGGGGAAGAGACCCAGTACTTC.

The CDR3: CASSDYRGRGGELFF. In DNA form, the CDR3 reads TGTGCCAGCAGTGACTACAGGGGACGGGGCGGGGAGCTGTTTTTT. J is TRBJ2-2 and V is TRBV6-1; 7 positions match TRBD1. Trimming removed 3 bases from V and 7 bases from J; junction bases left unmatched: 8. The CDR3 totals 15 residues. Looked up from germline, CDR1 is MNHNS and CDR2 is SASEGT.

This clonotype was picked up many times. The chain carries TRBV10-3 and TRBJ2-7; the D gene is possibly TRBD1 (5 bases). There are 15 residues in the CDR3. Germline V lookup: CDR1 ENHRY, CDR2 SYGVKD. V was pared by 3 bases and J by 5 bases, with 17 bases between. This CDR3 is CAISDLKDNFNEQYF. CDR3 nucleotide sequence: TGTGCCATCAGTGACTTGAAGGACAACTTTAACGAGCAGTACTTC.

J is TRBJ1-1 and V is TRBV4-1; unclear D gene. Germline CDR1 MGHRA, CDR2 YSYEKL. This CDR3 is built from 15 residues. Trimming left V 1 base short and J 0 bases short, with 9 bases between. The CDR3 DNA reads TGCGCCAGCAGCCAAGTTGCAGGTATGAACACTGAAGCTTTCTTT. Its protein product is CASSQVAGMNTEAFF.

The table lists this clonotype with many counts. Mismatch with germline at one junction end may stem from a read error. The rearrangement joins TRBV7-7 to TRBJ2-7, with D unresolved. Germline V gene data show CDR1 as SSHAT and CDR2 as FNYEAQ (reference sequence). The CDR3 is 14 residues long. The DNA for the CDR3 is TGTGCTAGCAGCTTAGAGGTGGGTTCGAGGGAGCAGTACTTC. Protein: CASSLEVGSREQYF.

This clonotype was counted many times. The chain joins TRBV20-1 to TRBJ1-2, with D hard to call. Trimming removed 0 bases at V and 8 bases at J, with 10 bases between. Germline V gene sequence: CDR1 DFQATT, CDR2 SNEGSKA (reference sequence). This CDR3 is built from 12 residues. The CDR3 DNA is TGCAGTGCTAGAGATGTCCGGGAGGGCTACACCTTC. Encoded protein: CSARDVREGYTF.

V is TRBV7-6 and J is TRBJ1-2; 8 bases are a match to TRBD1. From germline, CDR1 is SGHVS and CDR2 FNYEAQ. The V segment lost 4 bases and the J segment 7 bases; nucleotides outside the gene matches: 11. This CDR3 is 15 amino acids long. In DNA form, the CDR3 reads TGTGCCAGCAGCTCTCTTTCCGCAGGGGGCGGTGGCTACACCTTC. It translates to CASSSLSAGGGGYTF.

This clonotype appeared many times. The V gene is TRBV6-1, the J gene TRBJ1-2, with D maybe TRBD1 (5 bases). The CDR3 is made up of 16 amino acids. The germline CDR1 and CDR2 sequences are MNHNS and SASEGT. V lost 7 bases to trimming and J lost 1 base, with 19 bases between them. The CDR3 loop reads CASTRQGPIFNYGYTF. In DNA form, the CDR3 reads TGTGCCAGCACTCGGCAGGGCCCCATCTTTAACTATGGCTACACCTTC.

The CDR3 region has the DNA TGTGCCAGCAGCCAAGCCCTTACACCGTACGAGCAGTACTTC. Translation gives CASSQALTPYEQYF. The chain links TRBV3-1 to TRBJ2-7; D is unclear. V lost 1 base to trimming and J lost 4 bases, with 11 bases between them. CDR1 is LGHDT and CDR2 is YNNKEL in the germline V gene (reference sequence). The CDR3 has 14 residues.

This clonotype was recorded a few times. This chain links TRBV18 with TRBJ1-1; D perhaps matches TRBD1 (5 bases). V was clipped by 6 bases and J by 0 bases, with 14 bases between them. The CDR3 length is 15 residues. Germline V gives CDR1 KGHSH, CDR2 LQKENI. The CDR3 DNA sequence: TGTGCCAGCTCCCCTCAGAAGGGGCTGAACACTGAAGCTTTCTTT. It codes for CASSPQKGLNTEAFF.